This TCR beta chain was documented in a study of cytomegalovirus exposure and HLA in healthy donors. Study outcomes and limitations: Specificity of three CMV-associated chains for CMV antigens was verified in vitro. Most TCR sequences proved rare, with some public TCRs found in many donors. Based on reports, TCR beta sequences accurately predicted HLA-A and HLA-B alleles for most subjects. CMV serostatus was the sole immune exposure data available.

PCR primers comprised 60 Vbeta and 13 Jbeta primers. Produced via immunoSEQ multiplex PCR; TCRdb's table is partial and in-frame only. The table records 100,000 to 150,000 clones, approximately 69% of them present only once. Turning to this clone: What it binds is not known.

The CDR3 extends over 14 amino acids. The V gene end was trimmed by 3 bases and the J gene end by 7 bases; junction bases not matched to a gene: 5. Germline V lookup: CDR1 SGHDN, CDR2 FVKESK. The TCR comes from a man aged 35 to 55 in good health and CMV-seropositive. The source material was PBMCs. This chain links TRBV14 with TRBJ2-1; 8 bases agree with TRBD2. CDR3 DNA sequence: TGTGCCAGCAGCCAGGGTATAGCGGGGAATGAGCAGTTCTTC. Translated, it gives CASSQGIAGNEQFF.